What follows are 19 T cell receptor beta chains derived from one specimen sequenced in a study of blood T cell repertoires in COVID-19. TCRdb keeps only in-frame clones here, not all; method: immunoSEQ multiplex PCR. This repertoire shows approximately 400,000 clones, about 80% found once; its top ten account for 0.85% to 1.2%. The specimen was peripheral blood. The origin of the receptors is a human donor with acute or convalescent COVID-19. The donor label of this sample is uncertain.

A few counts support this clone. The CDR3 sequence: CASSQTPWVAGAPKANEQFF. DNA for the CDR3: TGCGCCAGCAGCCAAACTCCTTGGGTAGCGGGGGCCCCTAAAGCTAATGAGCAGTTCTTC. This rearrangement joins TRBV4-1 to TRBJ2-1; the match to TRBD2 covers 9 bases. Per germline, CDR1 MGHRA and CDR2 YSYEKL. V was pared by 2 bases and J by 7 bases, with 21 bases of the junction left unmatched. The CDR3 loop spans 20 amino acids.

The rearrangement links TRBV18 to TRBJ1-4, with D unclear. The CDR3 sequence is 14 residues long. The V and J ends lost 5 bases and 8 bases respectively, with 15 bases between them. Germline V gives CDR1 KGHSH, CDR2 LQKENI. The CDR3 loop reads CASSFTAGGEKLFF. The CDR3 bases are TGTGCCAGCTCATTTACAGCAGGTGGAGAAAAACTGTTTTTT.

Of note for this clone: This could be a read error, since a much larger clone is one nucleotide away. Other DNA sequences from this sample encode an identical CDR3 as well. This chain uses TRBV6-5 with TRBJ1-1; D might be TRBD1 (6 bases). The CDR3 loop spans 13 amino acids. Trimming left V 6 bases short and J 1 base short, with 9 bases between. Germline CDR1 and CDR2: MNHEY and SVGAGI. The CDR3 spells CASRLQGNTEAFF. DNA of the CDR3: TGTGCCAGCAGACTACAGGGGAACACTGAAGCTTTCTTT.

This clone was observed a single time. J is TRBJ1-5 and V is TRBV18; 9 bases match TRBD1. CDR1 and CDR2 from the germline V gene are KGHSH and LQKENI. J lost 10 bases, V lost 1 base, and 2 bases had no gene match. CDR3 length: 13 residues. CDR3 sequence reads: CASSPQGQGPQHF. DNA of the CDR3: TGTGCCAGCTCACCACAGGGACAGGGCCCCCAGCATTTT.

J is TRBJ2-4 and V is TRBV10-1, with 7 bases that match TRBD1. With V trimmed by 3 bases and J by 5 bases, 7 bases remained unmatched. Germline V gene data show CDR1 as WNHNN and CDR2 as SYGVQD (reference sequence). CDR3 length: 15 amino acids. The CDR3 coding sequence is TGCGCCAGCAGTGACAGGGGGATCGACGAAAACATTCAGTACTTC. Translation: CASSDRGIDENIQYF.

The chain combines TRBV10-2 with TRBJ1-5; a weak D match, TRBD1 (5 bases). The germline CDR1 and CDR2 sequences are WSHSY and SAAADI. The V and J ends lost 4 bases and 3 bases respectively, with 10 bases between them. CDR3 length equals 14 residues. The CDR3 coding sequence is TGCGCCAGCAGTGTGTGGGGGGACAATCAGCCCCAGCATTTT. Protein: CASSVWGDNQPQHF.

The chain is built from TRBV18 and TRBJ2-3; D is perhaps TRBD2 (6 bases). The CDR3 spans 16 residues. Germline loops: CDR1 KGHSH, CDR2 LQKENI. The germline V and J ends were trimmed by 3 bases and 1 base, with 14 bases remaining between them. CDR3 DNA sequence: TGTGCCAGCTCACCGGACTATGGCGTCGGCACAGATACGCAGTATTTT. Protein product: CASSPDYGVGTDTQYF.

The rearrangement joins TRBV6-1 to TRBJ2-1; 7 bases agree with TRBD1. Germline V gene sequence: CDR1 MNHNS, CDR2 SASEGT. Losses at the gene ends were 4 bases for V and 1 base for J; bases not matched to a gene: 7. The CDR3 consists of 16 residues. The CDR3 spells CASSGKNRGSYNEQFF. In DNA form, the CDR3 reads TGTGCCAGCAGTGGAAAAAACAGGGGTTCCTACAATGAGCAGTTCTTC.

This clone was recorded once. The J gene is TRBJ1-4, the V gene TRBV6-1; a possible D gene is TRBD1 (6 bases). The ends were cut back, 5 bases at V and 6 bases at J, with 10 bases in the middle. From germline, CDR1 is MNHNS and CDR2 SASEGT. The CDR3 extends over 13 amino acids. The DNA of the CDR3 is TGTGCCAGCAGTAAGACAGGTTATGAAAAACTGTTTTTT. As protein: CASSKTGYEKLFF.

The chain recombines TRBV5-6 with TRBJ2-7, with unresolved D. The CDR3 runs 15 residues. From germline, CDR1 is SGHDT and CDR2 YYEEEE. Trimming stripped 4 bases from V and 2 bases from J, with 16 bases between. The CDR3: CASSMREALTYEQYF. The DNA for the CDR3 is TGTGCCAGCAGCATGAGAGAAGCCTTAACCTACGAGCAGTACTTC.

The V call is TRBV27, the J call TRBJ1-1, with 7 bases lining up with TRBD1. The ends lost 5 bases at V and 5 bases at J; junction bases unmatched: 8. Germline-derived CDR1 and CDR2 are MNHEY and SMNVEV (reference sequence). The CDR3 length is 14 residues. The CDR3 sequence: CASSRDRVLTEAFF. The CDR3 DNA sequence: TGTGCCAGCAGTCGCGACAGGGTATTGACTGAAGCTTTCTTT.

This clone came up once. The J gene is TRBJ1-2, the V gene TRBV11-2; 9 nucleotides agree with TRBD1. Looked up from germline, CDR1 is SGHAT and CDR2 is FQNNGV. CDR3 size: 14 residues. Germline trimming cut 4 bases from V and 7 bases from J; bases unmatched to any gene: 7. The CDR3 loop is CASSSIQGAGGYTF. The CDR3 DNA reads TGTGCCAGCAGCTCCATACAGGGGGCGGGTGGCTACACCTTC. The whole variable domain, remainder taken from reference TRBV11-2 and TRBJ1-2, is EAGVAQSPRYKIIEKRQSVAFWCNPISGHATLYWYQQILGQGPKLLIQFQNNGVVDDSQLPKDRFSAERLKGVDSTLKIQPAKLEDSAVYLCASSSIQGAGGYTFGSGTRLTVV.

The chain employs TRBV18 and TRBJ1-2; no firm D call. The CDR3 is 13 amino acids. Germline V gene data show CDR1 as KGHSH and CDR2 as LQKENI. V shed 2 bases and J shed 8 bases, with 12 bases lying between them. CDR3 in amino acids: CASSPAPRRGYTF. CDR3 in DNA: TGTGCCAGCTCACCAGCGCCCCGGAGGGGCTACACCTTC.

The gene calls are TRBV3-1 (or the pseudogene TRBV3-2) and TRBJ2-4; D is unclear. Germline-derived CDR1 and CDR2 are LGHDT and YNNKEL (reference sequence). Trimming shortened V by 3 bases and J by 0 bases, and 9 bases separated the two germline ends. This CDR3 is built from 15 residues. CDR3 sequence: CASSHTRGAKNIQYF. In nucleotides, the CDR3 is TGTGCCAGCAGCCATACCAGAGGAGCCAAAAACATTCAGTACTTC.

The chain joins TRBV5-1 to TRBJ2-1; 8 nucleotides line up with TRBD1. This CDR3 spans 15 amino acids. Germline V gives CDR1 SGHRS, CDR2 YFSETQ. Trimming removed 4 bases from V and 0 bases from J; junction bases left unmatched: 3. CDR3 coding DNA: TGCGCCAGCAGCCGGGACAGGAACTCCTACAATGAGCAGTTCTTC. Translation gives CASSRDRNSYNEQFF.

V usage is TRBV11-2 and J usage is TRBJ2-1, with 14 nucleotides matching TRBD2. Germline V gene lookup returns CDR1 SGHAT and CDR2 FQNNGV. V lost 3 bases, J lost 7 bases, and 5 bases stayed unmatched. There are 16 residues in the CDR3. This chain's CDR3 is CASSFGTSGSINEQFF. In DNA form, the CDR3 reads TGTGCCAGCAGCTTTGGGACTAGCGGGAGTATAAATGAGCAGTTCTTC.

The CDR3 reads CASSPVDRATNEKLFF. CDR3 nucleotide sequence: TGCGCCAGCAGCCCAGTAGACCGGGCAACTAATGAAAAACTGTTTTTT. The J gene is TRBJ1-4, the V gene TRBV4-1, with D hard to call. CDR1 MGHRA and CDR2 YSYEKL come from the germline V gene. Trimming removed 4 bases at V and 0 bases at J, with 12 bases between. The CDR3 contains 16 residues.

This clone has a handful of counts. The rearrangement links TRBV7-2 to TRBJ1-2; D call uncertain. Germline V lookup: CDR1 SGHTA, CDR2 FQGNSA. The CDR3 length is 13 residues. The V gene lost 5 bases and the J gene lost 13 bases, with 20 bases spanning the gap. The CDR3 region is CASSPSLAVTITF. CDR3 bases: TGTGCCAGCAGCCCGTCCTTGGCAGTTACCATCACCTTC.

The chain links TRBV19 to TRBJ1-4; the D gene is possibly TRBD1 (5 bases). The CDR3 sequence is 14 residues long. V shed 5 bases and J shed 4 bases, with 11 bases lying between them. CDR1 and CDR2 from the germline V gene are LNHDA and SQIVND (reference sequence). This CDR3 is CASSPPDINEKLFF. CDR3 in DNA: TGTGCCAGTAGTCCGCCGGACATTAATGAAAAACTGTTTTTT.